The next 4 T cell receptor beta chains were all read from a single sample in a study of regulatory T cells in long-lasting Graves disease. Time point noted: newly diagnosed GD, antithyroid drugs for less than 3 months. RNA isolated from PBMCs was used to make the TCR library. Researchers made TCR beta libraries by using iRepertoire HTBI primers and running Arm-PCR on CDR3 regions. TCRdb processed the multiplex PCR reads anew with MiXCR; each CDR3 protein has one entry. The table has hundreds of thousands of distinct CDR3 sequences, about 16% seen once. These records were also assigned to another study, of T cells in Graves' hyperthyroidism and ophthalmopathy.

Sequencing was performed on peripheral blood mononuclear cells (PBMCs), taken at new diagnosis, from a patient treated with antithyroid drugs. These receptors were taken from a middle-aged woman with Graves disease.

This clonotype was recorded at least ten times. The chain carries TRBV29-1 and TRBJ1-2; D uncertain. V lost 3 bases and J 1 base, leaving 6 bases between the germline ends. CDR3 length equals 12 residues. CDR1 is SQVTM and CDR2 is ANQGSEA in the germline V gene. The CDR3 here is CSVDHINYGYTF. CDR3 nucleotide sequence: TGCAGCGTTGACCACATTAACTATGGCTACACCTTC. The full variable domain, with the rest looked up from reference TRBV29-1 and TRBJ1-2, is SAVISQKPSRDICQRGTSLTIQCQVDSQVTMMFWYRQQPGQSLTLIATANQGSEATYESGFVIDKFPISRPNLTFSTLTVSNMSPEDSSIYLCSVDHINYGYTFGSGTRLTVV.

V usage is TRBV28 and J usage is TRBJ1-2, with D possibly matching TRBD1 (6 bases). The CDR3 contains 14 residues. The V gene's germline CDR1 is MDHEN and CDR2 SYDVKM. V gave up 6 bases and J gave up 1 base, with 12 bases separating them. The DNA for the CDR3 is TGTGCCAGCAGCCGACAGGTCCGTAACTATGGCTACACCTTC. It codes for CASSRQVRNYGYTF.

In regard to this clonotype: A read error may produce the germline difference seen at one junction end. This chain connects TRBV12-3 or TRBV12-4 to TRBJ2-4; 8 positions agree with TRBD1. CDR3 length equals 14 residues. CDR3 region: CASSLGQGWNIRYF. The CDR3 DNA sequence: TGTGCCAGCAGTTTAGGACAGGGGTGGAACATTCGGTACTTC.

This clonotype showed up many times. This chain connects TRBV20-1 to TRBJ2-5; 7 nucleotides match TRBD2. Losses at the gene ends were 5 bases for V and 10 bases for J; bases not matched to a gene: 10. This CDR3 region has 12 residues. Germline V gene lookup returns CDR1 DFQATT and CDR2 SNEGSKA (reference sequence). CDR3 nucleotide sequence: TGCAGTGCTGCGACGGGGGGTGCCCGCCAGTACTTC. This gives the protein CSAATGGARQYF.